This entry concerns a single T cell receptor (beta chain). There is no known antigen for this receptor. The input lacks base qualities; no much larger clone sits a single base away. The sample belongs to a study of OX40 agonist ivuxolimab in advanced cancers. Study-level background: Ivuxolimab, which targeted the costimulatory receptor OX40 (CD134), was an agonistic, fully human IgG2 monoclonal antibody. Prior anti-PD-1, anti-PD-L1 or anti-CTLA-4 therapy was permitted, and about two fifths of dose-escalation patients had received checkpoint inhibitors. The purpose of peripheral TCRbeta sequencing was to test whether ivuxolimab changed TCR sequence diversity and led to clonal T-cell expansion. Intravenous ivuxolimab was administered to patients every 2 weeks at six dose levels: 0.01, 0.1, 0.3, 1.5, 3 and 10 mg/kg. Of the roughly 50 dose-escalation patients, hepatocellular carcinoma was present in about 20, melanoma in around 15, renal cell carcinoma in 9 and head and neck cancer in 9. Partial responses were achieved by three dose-escalation patients, of whom one had hepatocellular carcinoma and two had cutaneous melanoma. The paper covers the monotherapy dose-escalation part of the phase I ivuxolimab trial, which included N ≈ 50 patients. In the dose-escalation cohort, 82.7% of patients were male, and the mean age was roughly 60 years, with a range of about 23 to 90.

The germline V gene provides CDR1 MNHEY and CDR2 SVGAGI. V is cut by 5 bases and J by 4 bases, and the space between the germline ends is 5 bases. Reading from cysteine to phenylalanine, the CDR3 counts 11 amino acids. The only DNA kept is the CDR3, 33 bases in frame from the first base. Genomic DNA was extracted from sorted cells for sequencing of the TCRbeta CDR3 region. TCRbeta CDR3 regions were sequenced using the immunoSEQ Assay. TCRdb stores this immuneACCESS table with in-frame sequences only. Part of the clones is absent; in the studies checked, under half of the shortfall reflects unresolved V genes, and no reason is known for the rest. Here the sample has tens of thousands of clones; around 81% occur a single time. About 1% of the sample comes from the top ten. Patients with autoimmune disease history or receiving systemic immunosuppression were excluded from the trial. Peripheral blood for TCR sequencing was collected from all dose cohorts at baseline, on cycle 4 day 1, and on cycle 7 day 1. Samples were obtained from an open-label, multicenter, first-in-human phase I dose-escalation trial of ivuxolimab. The trial enrolled adults with locally advanced or metastatic head and neck squamous cell, hepatocellular, melanoma or renal cell carcinoma. Before TCR sequencing, CD4+ and CD8+ T cells were separately sorted from peripheral blood.

Overall study results and their limits: Which antigens the clonally expanded peripheral T cells were specific for was not determined. In partial responders in the 0.1-3.0 mg/kg groups, normalized peripheral clonal expansion was found to be among the lowest, especially among CD8+ T cells. Low levels of normalized T-cell clonal expansion were also seen in some patients who did not respond. At doses of 0.1 to 3.0 mg/kg, clonal expansion of both CD4+ and CD8+ blood T cells was observed from baseline to week 6. After ivuxolimab, expanded clones were on average more numerous among CD8+ T cells than among CD4+ T cells.

The material sequenced was CD4+ or CD8+ T cells sorted from blood, taken in a trial of the OX40 agonist ivuxolimab. The chain is made from TRBV6-5 and TRBJ1-1; the D gene remains uncertain. The receptor comes from an adult with an advanced solid tumor such as melanoma, head and neck, liver or kidney cancer. At the DNA level, the sequence is TGTGCCAGCAGTCGTTTCACTGAAGCTTTCTTT. Its translation reads: CASSRFTEAFF.